The rows below give T cell receptor beta chains drawn from one sample of a study of CD4 and CD8 cells across lung adenocarcinoma regions. One entry per CDR3 protein results from TCRdb running MiXCR on the PCR reads. This table holds some 7,700 distinct CDR3 sequences, 40% to 45% found once. Input material: CD4+ T cells from the margin of a lung tumor. These receptors originate from a male donor with lung adenocarcinoma. The CD4 and CD8 labels of this study may be unreliable. Both conserved end residues are part of each CDR3. Each record gives: J gene, V gene, CDR3 protein.

>TRBJ1-2|TRBV4-1
CASSQEEGANYGYTF
>TRBJ2-3|TRBV6-1
CASSEKWNRGETDTQYF
>TRBJ2-2|TRBV28
CASSPGGPRTGELFF
>TRBJ2-5|TRBV6-1
CASSEARGNRGLAQETQYF
>-|TRBV6-1
CASTPKGRTYEQYF
>TRBJ2-1|TRBV10-3
CAISESGVNEQFF
>TRBJ2-7|TRBV6-1
CASSRDTSYEQYF
>TRBJ1-2|TRBV6-5
CASSFQTGSYGYTF
>TRBJ2-5|TRBV10-3
CAISESLVQETQYF
>TRBJ2-1|TRBV7-6
CASSLRRNRVNEQFF
>TRBJ2-1|TRBV27
CASIPLPTSTYNEQFF
>TRBJ2-3|TRBV6-2/TRBV6-3
CASSPSGSTDTQYF
>TRBJ2-4|TRBV7-2
CATTLGGTVPNIQYF
>-|TRBV12-3/TRBV12-4
CASSLLAGAWYEQYF
>-|TRBV6-1
CASSEGLGKQYF
>TRBJ2-3|TRBV6-4
CASSESGPKGTDTQYF
>TRBJ2-3|TRBV11-3
CARGGRGKNTQYF
>TRBJ2-1|TRBV27
CASSSATRTVPEQFF
>-|TRBV6-4
CASSPGQDTGEQYF
>TRBJ1-5|TRBV6-5
CASRGQVGQPQHF
>TRBJ2-7|TRBV19
CASSIVGTGVREQYF
>-|TRBV6-6
CASSYRTSGRPGEQYF
>TRBJ2-1|TRBV10-2
CASRLAGEDELFF
>TRBJ2-1|TRBV5-1
CASSLAMGLADYNEQFF
>TRBJ2-3|TRBV6-5
CASSYSRPYSLTDTQYF
>TRBJ1-2|TRBV7-2
CASSLRGYGYTF
>-|TRBV27
CASSFQGPYEQYF
>TRBJ1-6|TRBV6-1
CASSGTRALNSPLHF
>TRBJ2-3|TRBV7-2
CAGSGRGDTDTQYF
>TRBJ2-2|TRBV14
CASSPRDQNTGELFF
>-|TRBV10-1
CARKPPPGQGGSRKETQYF
>TRBJ2-3|TRBV6-5
CASSYSQSGPNTQYF
>TRBJ2-3|TRBV6-5
CARGYGHSGPDTQYF
>-|TRBV24-1
CATSWAGDYEQYF
>TRBJ2-5|TRBV6-1
CASSGTGAHGLETQYF
>TRBJ2-5|TRBV29-1
CSVEDRLHQETQYF
>TRBJ2-3|TRBV6-4
CASRTDRDTDIQYF
>-|TRBV12-3/TRBV12-4
CASSLAGGPNEQYF
>TRBJ1-5|TRBV6-1
CASSVRANQPQHF
>-|TRBV6-5
CASSYSSWLQETQYF
>TRBJ1-2|TRBV6-1
CASSQGQGRPRGYTF
>TRBJ1-2|TRBV6-1
CASSPTGGYGYTF
>-|TRBV6-1
CASSEVSWGSYEQYF
>TRBJ2-1|TRBV6-1
CASRPRTSGQLYNEQFF
>TRBJ1-4|TRBV27
CASSLRIGQGGSNEKLFF
>TRBJ2-3|TRBV10-3
CAISSVTDTQYF
>TRBJ2-1|TRBV6-1
CASSEGLVRGYNEQFF